The clone carrying this TCR beta chain was seen many times. Its target is unknown. These data originate in a study of CD8 T cells in ankylosing spondylitis. The TCR beta libraries were generated through quantitative 5'-RACE incorporating molecular barcodes. TCRdb reprocessed the 5' RACE reads via MiXCR and lists one record per CDR3 protein. The sample consists of some 130,000 distinct CDR3 sequences, 7% to 8% of them appearing once. The CDR3 is 13 residues long. Germline V gene data show CDR1 as SGHDN and CDR2 as FVKESK. V was cut by 4 bases and J by 3 bases, with 10 bases left in between. Findings and caveats of the study: Clones tied to disease were said to be significantly enriched in matched ankylosing spondylitis synovial fluid. Reactive arthritis synovial fluid and blood were previously reported to contain some motif variants. Ankylosing spondylitis blood appeared to be characterized by a TCR beta motif of several highly homologous variants.

The TCR comes from a female donor with ankylosing spondylitis or in good health (not recorded which). V gene TRBV14 combines with J gene TRBJ2-7; D unclear. The source material was blood, either unsorted or a sorted T cell fraction (not recorded which). The CDR3 sequence: CASSRDLGYEQYF. CDR3 nucleotides: TGTGCCAGCAGCCGAGACCTGGGCTACGAGCAGTACTTC. The full variable domain, completed using reference TRBV14 and TRBJ2-7, is EAGVTQFPSHSVIEKGQTVTLRCDPISGHDNLYWYRRVMGKEIKFLLHFVKESKQDESGMPNNRFLAERTGGTYSTLKVQPAELEDSGVYFCASSRDLGYEQYFGPGTRLTVT.